The 28 T cell receptor beta chains below were found in one sample sequenced in a study of CD8+ T cells in alopecia areata. RNA extraction was followed by reverse transcription into cDNA, which acted as the sequencing template. Assay: immunoSEQ multiplex PCR; the TCRdb copy retains only in-frame clones and omits some. The table shows 130,000 or so clones, with 61% occurring only once. Described treatment: oral pan-JAK inhibitor, 5-10 mg twice daily. Material: CD4+ T cells sorted from blood, obtained at week 4, from a patient treated with tofacitinib. The receptors were gathered from a human donor with alopecia areata.

The rearrangement links TRBV7-2 to TRBJ2-1; weak D call: TRBD2 (7 bases). CDR3 length: 16 amino acids. Trimming removed 5 bases at V and 1 base at J, with 15 bases between. CDR1 and CDR2 from the germline V gene are SGHTA and FQGNSA. The DNA for the CDR3 is TGTGCCAGCAGCGCACAGGGCGGGGGTTCCTACAATGAGCAGTTCTTC. Protein: CASSAQGGGSYNEQFF. The full variable domain, with the rest looked up from reference TRBV7-2 and TRBJ2-1, is GAGVSQSPSNKVTEKGKDVELRCDPISGHTALYWYRQSLGQGLEFLIYFQGNSAPDKSGLPSDRFSAERTGGSVSTLTIQRTQQEDSAVYLCASSAQGGGSYNEQFFGPGTRLTVL.

The V gene is TRBV5-1, the J gene TRBJ2-7; weak D call: TRBD2 (5 bases). The CDR3 totals 13 residues. The V gene's germline CDR1 is SGHRS and CDR2 YFSETQ. Deletions cut 2 bases from V and 3 bases from J, with 9 bases between. CDR3 in amino acids: CASSLIGNYEQYF. The DNA for the CDR3 is TGCGCCAGCAGCTTAATCGGGAACTACGAGCAGTACTTC. The full variable domain, completed using reference TRBV5-1 and TRBJ2-7, is KAGVTQTPRYLIKTRGQQVTLSCSPISGHRSVSWYQQTPGQGLQFLFEYFSETQRNKGNFPGRFSGRQFSNSRSEMNVSTLELGDSALYLCASSLIGNYEQYFGPGTRLTVT.

This clone has only a few counts. The rearrangement joins TRBV9 to TRBJ2-7; a weak D match, TRBD2 (6 bases). There are 15 residues in the CDR3. Trimming took 0 bases from V and 4 from J, leaving 14 bases between them. Germline values: CDR1 SGDLS, CDR2 YYNGEE. The CDR3 sequence is CASSVGGTAGYEQYF. In DNA, the CDR3 is TGTGCCAGCAGCGTAGGGGGGACTGCAGGGTACGAGCAGTACTTC.

The chain is built from TRBV29-1 and TRBJ2-7; 10 nucleotides line up with TRBD1. The germline CDR1 and CDR2 sequences are SQVTM and ANQGSEA. The junction had 7 bases not matched to a gene; V was cut back by 6 bases and J by 2 bases. The length of the CDR3 is 14 residues. The CDR3 reads CSVRDRGRTYEQYF. The CDR3 DNA reads TGCAGCGTGAGGGACAGGGGCCGCACCTACGAGCAGTACTTC.

The chain links TRBV7-2 to TRBJ2-7; TRBD1 might be the D (6 bases). V was pared by 3 bases and J by 1 base, with 10 bases between. The CDR3 has 14 amino acids. Germline values: CDR1 SGHTA, CDR2 FQGNSA. CDR3: CASSFLGASYEQYF. The DNA for the CDR3 is TGTGCCAGCAGCTTCCTGGGGGCTTCCTACGAGCAGTACTTC.

The chain carries TRBV28 and TRBJ1-1; D gene ambiguous. V lost 8 bases to trimming and J lost 1 base, with 8 bases between them. The CDR3 length is 12 residues. The germline CDR1 and CDR2 sequences are MDHEN and SYDVKM. As DNA, the CDR3 is TGTGCCAGCCTAGACAAGAACACTGAAGCTTTCTTT. Translating gives CASLDKNTEAFF.

This clone has more than one count but fewer than ten. The chain links TRBV5-1 to TRBJ1-5, with D maybe TRBD1 (5 bases). Trimming pared 0 bases from V and 5 bases from J, leaving 12 bases between. The CDR3 covers 15 residues. Per the germline V gene, CDR1 is SGHRS and CDR2 is YFSETQ. The CDR3 here is CASSLDGAKDQPQHF. Here the CDR3 DNA reads TGCGCCAGCAGCTTGGACGGGGCGAAAGATCAGCCCCAGCATTTT.

This clone occurred a few times. The J gene is TRBJ2-3, the V gene TRBV11-2; 9 bases are a match to TRBD1. CDR3 length: 13 amino acids. CDR1 SGHAT and CDR2 FQNNGV come from the germline V gene. V was clipped by 4 bases and J by 9 bases; unmatched bases: 5. CDR3 sequence reads: CASSSQGARTQYF. The CDR3 DNA reads TGTGCCAGCAGCTCACAGGGGGCTCGAACGCAGTATTTT. The full variable domain, rest sourced from reference TRBV11-2 and TRBJ2-3, is EAGVAQSPRYKIIEKRQSVAFWCNPISGHATLYWYQQILGQGPKLLIQFQNNGVVDDSQLPKDRFSAERLKGVDSTLKIQPAKLEDSAVYLCASSSQGARTQYFGPGTRLTVL.

In this sample, this clone turned up a few times. The chain has TRBV7-8 and TRBJ1-5; D gene unclear. This CDR3 has 16 residues. In germline, CDR1 is SGHVS, CDR2 FQNEAQ. Trimming removed 0 bases at V and 0 bases at J, with 9 bases between. CDR3 nucleotides: TGTGCCAGCAGCTTAGCGCTACGGAATAGCAATCAGCCCCAGCATTTT. It codes for CASSLALRNSNQPQHF.

The V and J genes are TRBV10-3 and TRBJ2-6; TRBD1 matches at 9 bases. Trimming cost V 6 bases and J 0 bases; bases outside gene matches: 6. The CDR3 spans 17 residues. Germline CDR1 ENHRY, CDR2 SYGVKD. This CDR3 is CAIRGTGMSSGANVLTF. CDR3 nucleotides: TGTGCCATCAGGGGGACAGGGATGAGCTCTGGGGCCAACGTCCTGACTTTC.

This chain uses TRBV19 with TRBJ1-1, with no clear D. The germline V gene encodes CDR1 LNHDA and CDR2 SQIVND (reference sequence). V lost 4 bases and J 1 base, leaving 13 bases between the germline ends. The CDR3 runs 15 residues. The CDR3 nucleotides read TGTGCCAGTAGTAGTGCTTTAGGCGAGAACACTGAAGCTTTCTTT. Encoded protein: CASSSALGENTEAFF.

This chain links TRBV20-1 with TRBJ2-1; D may match TRBD1 or TRBD2 (5 bases each). This CDR3 region has 11 residues. V was trimmed by 7 bases and J by 9 bases, leaving 13 bases between them. Germline-derived CDR1 and CDR2 are DFQATT and SNEGSKA (reference sequence). The CDR3 DNA reads as TGCAGTGAGGTTCGAGGGGTTGAGCAGTTCTTC. Translation: CSEVRGVEQFF.

This clone came up a few times. The chain joins TRBV6-5 to TRBJ2-5; no reliable D call. The germline CDR1 and CDR2 sequences are MNHEY and SVGAGI. Trimming left V 10 bases short and J 4 bases short, with 19 bases between. The CDR3 is 14 amino acids. CDR3 protein: CATFRSRRGETQYF. DNA for the CDR3: TGTGCCACCTTCCGGTCTCGGCGAGGAGAGACCCAGTACTTC.

This chain uses TRBV28 with TRBJ2-5; maybe TRBD1 (5 bases). Germline lookup yields CDR1 MDHEN and CDR2 SYDVKM. The CDR3 runs 12 residues. The germline V and J ends were trimmed by 0 bases and 6 bases, with 5 bases remaining between them. The CDR3: CASSLWGQTQYF. Written as DNA, the CDR3 is TGTGCCAGCAGTTTATGGGGGCAGACCCAGTACTTC.

The rearrangement uses TRBV6-1 and TRBJ2-7; possibly TRBD1 for D (6 bases). V was cut by 3 bases and J by 2 bases, with 14 bases left in between. Germline V gene data show CDR1 as MNHNS and CDR2 as SASEGT. The length of the CDR3 is 15 residues. CDR3 amino acids: CASSDNRAFTYEQYF. DNA for the CDR3: TGTGCCAGCAGTGATAACAGGGCGTTTACCTACGAGCAGTACTTC.

The chain has TRBV30 and TRBJ1-1, with D possibly matching TRBD1 (5 bases). This CDR3 comprises 12 residues. Germline V gives CDR1 GTSNPN, CDR2 SVGIG (reference sequence). V gave up 3 bases and J gave up 6 bases, with 11 bases separating them. Here the CDR3 reads CAWSRDLPEAFF. The CDR3, as DNA: TGTGCCTGGAGCCGGGACCTCCCTGAAGCTTTCTTT.

The chain employs TRBV4-3 and TRBJ2-1; 12 bases fit TRBD2. V was pared by 2 bases and J by 8 bases, with 7 bases of the junction left unmatched. This CDR3 comprises 16 residues. Germline CDR1 and CDR2: LGHNA and YSLEER. CDR3 region: CASSQPTSGRKDEQFF. CDR3 nucleotides: TGCGCCAGCAGCCAACCAACTAGCGGGAGGAAGGATGAGCAGTTCTTC.

The chain joins TRBV5-6 to TRBJ1-2, with 7 positions matching TRBD1. This CDR3 contains 15 residues. Germline CDR1 and CDR2: SGHDT and YYEEEE. The junction had 10 bases not matched to a gene; V was cut back by 3 bases and J by 5 bases. The CDR3 spells CASSSPGQPFYGYTF. The CDR3, as DNA: TGTGCCAGCAGCTCACCGGGACAGCCATTTTATGGCTACACCTTC. The entire variable domain, with the rest obtained from reference TRBV5-6 and TRBJ1-2, is as follows: DAGVTQSPTHLIKTRGQQVTLRCSPKSGHDTVSWYQQALGQGPQFIFQYYEEEERQRGNFPDRFSGHQFPNYSSELNVNALLLGDSALYLCASSSPGQPFYGYTFGSGTRLTVV.

The chain employs TRBV27 and TRBJ1-5; D ambiguous. Germline CDR1 is MNHEY and CDR2 is SMNVEV (reference sequence). The CDR3 is 13 residues long. Trimming stripped 2 bases from V and 4 bases from J, with 6 bases between. CDR3 in amino acids: CASSLTQNQPQHF. The CDR3 DNA reads as TGTGCCAGCAGTTTAACCCAGAATCAGCCCCAGCATTTT.

This chain uses TRBV5-1 with TRBJ1-2, with a weak D call TRBD1 (5 bases). Trimming removed 4 bases from V and 3 bases from J, with 16 bases in between. Germline CDR1 is SGHRS and CDR2 is YFSETQ. CDR3 length: 15 amino acids. The CDR3: CASSRDRVIDYGYTF. The CDR3 nucleotides are TGCGCCAGCAGCCGGGACCGGGTAATTGACTATGGCTACACCTTC.

The rearrangement joins TRBV9 to TRBJ2-5; D not certain. Trimming shortened V by 4 bases and J by 4 bases, and 11 bases separated the two germline ends. CDR1 SGDLS and CDR2 YYNGEE come from the germline V gene. The CDR3 spans 13 residues. The CDR3 spells CASSLQIGETQYF. The CDR3 DNA reads as TGTGCCAGCAGCCTTCAGATCGGAGAGACCCAGTACTTC.

CDR3 sequence (DNA): TGTGCCAGCAGCTCCGATATGCGCGCCGACAGGGGTTATGGCTACACCTTC. Translated: CASSSDMRADRGYGYTF. The J gene is TRBJ1-2, the V gene TRBV7-8, with 8 positions matching TRBD1. Germline lookup yields CDR1 SGHVS and CDR2 FQNEAQ. The V segment lost 4 bases and the J segment 5 bases; nucleotides outside the gene matches: 15. CDR3 length: 17 residues.

This chain joins TRBV7-3 and TRBJ2-5; a weak D match, TRBD2 (7 bases). Looked up from germline, CDR1 is SGHTA and CDR2 is FQGTGA. V lost 2 bases and J lost 2, with 12 bases in between. This CDR3 comprises 15 residues. The CDR3 loop is CASSLAGADQETQYF. In DNA form, the CDR3 reads TGTGCCAGCAGCTTAGCGGGGGCCGATCAAGAGACCCAGTACTTC.

The V call is TRBV29-1, the J call TRBJ1-4, with TRBD1 identical over 7 bases. In germline, CDR1 is SQVTM, CDR2 ANQGSEA. CDR3 length: 13 residues. Trimming took 7 bases from V and 8 from J; bases not matched to a gene: 10. CDR3 coding DNA: TGCAGCGCCAAACAGGGGTCGGAGGAAAAACTGTTTTTT. It is translated as CSAKQGSEEKLFF. Using reference TRBV29-1 and TRBJ1-4 for the parts outside the CDR3, the full variable domain is SAVISQKPSRDICQRGTSLTIQCQVDSQVTMMFWYRQQPGQSLTLIATANQGSEATYESGFVIDKFPISRPNLTFSTLTVSNMSPEDSSIYLCSAKQGSEEKLFFGSGTQLSVL.

This sequence joins TRBV4-3 and TRBJ2-7; no clear D gene. CDR1 LGHNA and CDR2 YSLEER come from the germline V gene. The CDR3 sequence is 12 residues long. Between the trimmed V and J ends, which lost 1 base and 6 bases, there was a span of 7 bases. For the CDR3, the DNA is TGCGCCAGCAGCCAAGCCTCTACCGAGCAGTACTTC. This gives the protein CASSQASTEQYF.

The chain links TRBV7-7 to TRBJ2-1; D might be TRBD2 (5 bases). The germline CDR1 and CDR2 sequences are SSHAT and FNYEAQ (reference sequence). The CDR3 is 13 amino acids. V lost 1 base to trimming and J lost 5 bases, with 6 bases between them. DNA of the CDR3: TGTGCCAGCAGCTTAGACGGGAACAATGAGCAGTTCTTC. Translating gives CASSLDGNNEQFF.

The rearrangement links TRBV29-1 to TRBJ2-5, with D maybe TRBD2 (6 bases). Germline V lookup: CDR1 SQVTM, CDR2 ANQGSEA. This CDR3 is built from 15 residues. V gave up 2 bases and J gave up 5 bases, with 18 bases separating them. The CDR3 sequence is CSVEIGGALVETQYF. CDR3 coding DNA: TGCAGCGTTGAAATAGGCGGGGCGCTTGTGGAGACCCAGTACTTC. Full variable domain (rest looked up from reference TRBV29-1 and TRBJ2-5): SAVISQKPSRDICQRGTSLTIQCQVDSQVTMMFWYRQQPGQSLTLIATANQGSEATYESGFVIDKFPISRPNLTFSTLTVSNMSPEDSSIYLCSVEIGGALVETQYFGPGTRLLVL.

This clone was counted a few times. The chain joins TRBV7-9 to TRBJ2-7; 7 bases fit TRBD2. CDR3 length: 15 amino acids. The germline V gene has CDR1 SEHNR and CDR2 FQNEAQ (reference sequence). The V and J ends lost 5 bases and 4 bases, in that order; junction bases with no gene match: 11. This CDR3 is CASSPAGLMGYEQYF. The CDR3 nucleotides are TGTGCCAGCAGCCCAGCGGGGCTAATGGGTTACGAGCAGTACTTC.